Listed here are 6 T cell receptor beta chains from one sample, sequenced in a study of early stage breast cancer tumors. Produced via immunoSEQ multiplex PCR; TCRdb's table is partial and in-frame only. The sample comprises 9,000 to 9,500 clones, around 75% of which are singletons, and approximately 17% rests with the top ten. The specimen was normal breast tissue next to the tumor. Receptors were obtained from a person between 55 and 69 years old with breast cancer.

The rearrangement uses TRBV18 and TRBJ1-5; D not certain. The germline V gene has CDR1 KGHSH and CDR2 LQKENI. Trimming left V 0 bases short and J 6 bases short, with 9 bases between. The CDR3 has 14 amino acids. CDR3 bases: TGTGCCAGCTCACCACCGCCGTCAGGTCAGCCCCAGCATTTT. As protein: CASSPPPSGQPQHF. Looking up the rest from reference TRBV18 and TRBJ1-5 gives the full variable domain: NAGVMQNPRHLVRRRGQEARLRCSPMKGHSHVYWYRQLPEEGLKFMVYLQKENIIDESGMPKERFSAEFPKEGPSILRIQQVVRGDSAAYFCASSPPPSGQPQHFGDGTRLSIL.

CDR3 sequence: CASSISGRGKNIQYF. The CDR3 DNA follows: TGTGCCAGCAGCATCTCCGGCAGGGGTAAAAACATTCAGTACTTC. This chain uses TRBV7-2 with TRBJ2-4; weak D call: TRBD1 (6 bases). Germline lookup yields CDR1 SGHTA and CDR2 FQGNSA. Trimming took 5 bases from V and 4 from J, leaving 15 bases between them. CDR3 length equals 15 residues.

The rearrangement links TRBV7-8 to TRBJ1-3; TRBD1 matches 7 bases. The CDR3 has 15 residues. Losses at the gene ends were 1 base for V and 9 bases for J; bases not matched to a gene: 9. CDR1 SGHVS and CDR2 FQNEAQ come from the germline V gene. The CDR3 protein is CASSLGRTGSGTIYF. CDR3 sequence (DNA): TGTGCCAGCAGCTTAGGAAGGACAGGATCGGGCACCATATATTTT.

This clone is medium-sized in the sample. This chain joins TRBV28 and TRBJ2-7; 9 nucleotides agree with TRBD1. The CDR3 consists of 16 residues. CDR1 is MDHEN and CDR2 is SYDVKM in the germline V gene. Trimming took 1 base from V and 6 from J; bases not matched to a gene: 10. The CDR3, as DNA: TGTGCCAGCAGTTTATATTACAGGGGGCGCCCCTTCGAGCAGTACTTC. Its protein is CASSLYYRGRPFEQYF.

The CDR3 region is CASSQVPGTGPLEQYF. CDR3 in DNA: TGCGCCAGCAGCCAAGTCCCCGGGACAGGGCCCCTCGAGCAGTACTTC. The V call is TRBV4-1, the J call TRBJ2-7, with 9 bases that match TRBD1. Germline V lookup: CDR1 MGHRA, CDR2 YSYEKL. The CDR3 runs 16 residues. J gave up 6 bases and V 1 base, and 10 bases lay outside the gene matches.

The J gene is TRBJ2-7, the V gene TRBV6-5; TRBD1 matches at 10 bases. CDR1 is MNHEY and CDR2 is SVGAGI in the germline V gene. The CDR3 consists of 15 residues. Trimming removed 4 bases from V and 3 bases from J; junction bases left unmatched: 6. This chain's CDR3 is CASSSPGQGFYEQYF. CDR3 DNA: TGTGCCAGCAGTTCCCCGGGACAGGGGTTCTACGAGCAGTACTTC.